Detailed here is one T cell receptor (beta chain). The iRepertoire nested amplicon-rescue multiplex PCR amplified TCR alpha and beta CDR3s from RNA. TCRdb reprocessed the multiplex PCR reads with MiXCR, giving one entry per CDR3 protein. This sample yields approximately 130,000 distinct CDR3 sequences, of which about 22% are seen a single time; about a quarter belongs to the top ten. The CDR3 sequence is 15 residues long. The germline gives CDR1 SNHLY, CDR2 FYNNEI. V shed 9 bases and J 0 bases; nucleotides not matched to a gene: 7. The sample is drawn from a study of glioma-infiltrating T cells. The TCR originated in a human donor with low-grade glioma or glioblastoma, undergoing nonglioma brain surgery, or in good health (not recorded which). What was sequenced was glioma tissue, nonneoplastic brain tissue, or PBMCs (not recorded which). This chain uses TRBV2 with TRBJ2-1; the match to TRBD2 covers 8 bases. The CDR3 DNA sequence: TGTGCCAGGGAGCGGGGGCCTAGCTCCTACAATGAGCAGTTCTTC. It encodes CARERGPSSYNEQFF.